This TCR beta chain was identified in a study of OX40 agonist ivuxolimab in advanced cancers. CDR3 length: 15 residues. Germline-derived CDR1 and CDR2 are MNHEY and SVGAGI. Trimming took 6 bases from V and 0 from J, leaving 14 bases between them. Clones were read by immunoSEQ multiplex PCR, and TCRdb kept only the in-frame ones, dropping some. The sample holds more than 80,000 clones, about 90% seen once. This clone was counted between two and nine times. This receptor was obtained from an adult with an advanced solid tumor such as melanoma, head and neck, liver or kidney cancer. The sequences come from CD4+ or CD8+ T cells sorted from blood, collected in a trial of the OX40 agonist ivuxolimab. The chain combines TRBV6-5 with TRBJ1-1, with a tentative D call TRBD1 (6 bases). The CDR3 protein is CASRPGTYMNTEAFF. The CDR3 nucleotides are TGTGCCAGCAGGCCAGGGACATACATGAACACTGAAGCTTTCTTT.